A single T cell receptor beta chain is shown here with its context. Its antigen is still unknown. The PCR employed 60 Vbeta primers together with 13 Jbeta primers. TCRdb's table, derived via immunoSEQ multiplex PCR, lists solely in-frame clones and lacks some. The data contain some 87,000 clones, more than 60% of them singletons. This sample is part of a study of cytomegalovirus exposure and HLA in healthy donors. General study points: Whilst most TCR sequences proved rare, a subset of public TCRs occurred across many donors.

The germline CDR1 and CDR2 sequences are LNHDA and SQIVND (reference sequence). The CDR3 runs to 18 residues. V lost 3 bases, J lost 0 bases, and 13 bases stayed unmatched. The sample comprised PBMCs. This TCR was sampled from a man aged 30 to 45 in good health and CMV-seronegative. The chain uses TRBV19 and TRBJ1-1; 7 bases map to TRBD1. In DNA, the CDR3 is TGTGCCAGTAGTATGGGCGGAAGGGGGCTTGGTATGAACACTGAAGCTTTCTTT. As protein: CASSMGGRGLGMNTEAFF.